This T cell receptor (beta chain) appears in the sequencing data of a study of CD8 T cell repertoires and HIV-1 epitope variants. TCRdb's table, derived via immunoSEQ multiplex PCR, lists solely in-frame clones and lacks some. The sample contains under 7,000 clones, around 70% of which appear only once. The CDR3 totals 12 residues. V was trimmed by 5 bases and J by 4 bases, leaving 9 bases between them. Germline V gene sequence: CDR1 MDHEN, CDR2 SYDVKM. This clone is medium-sized within its sample. Its matching antigen is unknown. The chain has TRBV28 and TRBJ2-7; D is possibly TRBD1 (6 bases). This sequence originates from a male donor with HIV. The source material was cultured CD8+ T cells derived from PBMCs. CDR3 protein: CASSRTVYEQYF. Here the CDR3 DNA reads TGTGCCAGCAGTCGGACAGTATACGAGCAGTACTTC.